Detailed here is one TCR beta chain. At one end, the junction sequence differs from germline, possibly due to a read error. The data were obtained in a study of blood T cell repertoires in COVID-19. Study summary: Specimens from acute and convalescent COVID-19 originated in the United States, Italy and Spain. PBMCs, B-cell-depleted T cells, or T cells provided the cDNA or gDNA that made up the material.

Study processing details: The assay estimated nucleated cells by amplifying reference gene primers. TCRdb's copy holds only in-frame clones and misses some; the assay was immunoSEQ multiplex PCR. V, J and clone size reflect that table, while D and trimming were determined from the DNA. This sample carries around 200,000 clones, 86% of them seen once, and the ten largest clones take over 2%. The CDR3 sequence is 11 residues long. The material sequenced was peripheral blood. This chain links TRBV12-3 or TRBV12-4 with TRBJ2-1, with D unclear. This receptor was identified in a woman between 50 and 59 years old with acute or convalescent COVID-19. This chain's CDR3 is CASSNYHEQFF. Written as DNA, the CDR3 is TGTGCCAGCAGCAACTACCATGAGCAGTTCTTC.